Below, 32 T cell receptor beta chains from the same sample are listed, as sequenced in a study of T-cell memory formation after mild COVID-19. TCRdb used MiXCR to reprocess the 5' RACE reads, holding one entry per CDR3 protein. The table records 200,000 or so distinct CDR3 sequences, 16% of them present only once. Sequencing was performed on PBMCs or a T cell subset sorted from them (not recorded which). These receptors were obtained from an adult woman who had mild COVID-19 (a few samples of this study predate the infection). Cell type and time point are not known.

V usage is TRBV7-2 and J usage is TRBJ1-2, with D unclear. The ends were cut back, 1 base at V and 4 bases at J, with 7 bases in the middle. The CDR3 has 13 residues. The germline gives CDR1 SGHTA, CDR2 FQGNSA. Written as DNA, the CDR3 is TGTGCCAGCAGCTTAGACGAACTCTATGGCTACACCTTC. As protein: CASSLDELYGYTF.

The V gene is TRBV18, the J gene TRBJ1-6, with D possibly matching TRBD1 (6 bases). Germline-derived CDR1 and CDR2 are KGHSH and LQKENI. The CDR3 is 16 amino acids. V was pared by 3 bases and J by 6 bases, with 15 bases between. The CDR3 bases are TGTGCCAGCTCACCGCCCCGGACAGTGACTAATTCACCCCTCCACTTT. Translated: CASSPPRTVTNSPLHF.

This clonotype appeared a few times. This chain connects TRBV5-1 to TRBJ2-5, with 7 bases fitting TRBD2. The CDR3 totals 13 residues. Germline CDR1 reads SGHRS; CDR2 reads YFSETQ. V lost 7 bases to trimming and J lost 2 bases; unmatched junction nucleotides: 5. CDR3 sequence (DNA): TGCGCCAGCCGACTAGCAGTTCAAGAGACCCAGTACTTC. The encoded protein is CASRLAVQETQYF.

This clonotype was seen only a few times. This chain links TRBV5-1 with TRBJ2-1; 8 nucleotides line up with TRBD2. The germline V gene encodes CDR1 SGHRS and CDR2 YFSETQ. Trimming at V came to 1 base and at J to 6 bases, leaving 6 bases not matched to a gene. The CDR3 is made up of 15 amino acids. The DNA of the CDR3 is TGCGCCAGCAGCTTGTGGCGGGGGGCCGTCAATGAGCAGTTCTTC. Encoded protein: CASSLWRGAVNEQFF.

There are a few counts of this clonotype. The J gene is TRBJ2-5, the V gene TRBV6-2 or TRBV6-3, with 7 bases aligning to TRBD1. Trimming cost V 11 bases and J 4 bases; bases outside gene matches: 10. The germline V gene has CDR1 MNHEY and CDR2 SVGEGT. The CDR3 totals 13 residues. The CDR3 nucleotides read TGTGCCGGGAGAACGACAGGGCGAGAGACCCAGTACTTC. Residues: CAGRTTGRETQYF.

This clonotype showed up just a few times. The chain links TRBV3-1 to TRBJ2-3; 7 bases map to TRBD1. CDR3 length: 15 amino acids. The V gene end was trimmed by 2 bases and the J gene end by 3 bases; junction bases not matched to a gene: 5. Germline V CDR1 and CDR2: LGHDT, YNNKEL (reference sequence). The CDR3 region is CASSQTDRATDTQYF. The CDR3 nucleotides are TGTGCCAGCAGCCAAACCGACAGGGCGACAGATACGCAGTATTTT.

V is TRBV10-3 and J is TRBJ1-4; 9 bases agree with TRBD1. The CDR3 has 15 amino acids. V was pared by 10 bases and J by 4 bases, with 10 bases of the junction left unmatched. Germline V gene data show CDR1 as ENHRY and CDR2 as SYGVKD. CDR3 sequence reads: CATNGGQGVNEKLFF. For the CDR3, the DNA is TGTGCCACAAATGGGGGACAGGGCGTTAATGAAAAACTGTTTTTT.

This rearrangement joins TRBV2 to TRBJ2-6, with 10 bases lining up with TRBD1. Germline CDR1 reads SNHLY; CDR2 reads FYNNEI. The V segment lost 5 bases and the J segment 0 bases; nucleotides outside the gene matches: 7. The CDR3 runs 18 residues. The CDR3 nucleotides are TGTGCCAGCAGTCGGGCTTGGACAGGGGGCTCTGGGGCCAACGTCCTGACTTTC. Residues: CASSRAWTGGSGANVLTF.

The chain combines TRBV2 with TRBJ2-7, with no clear D. The CDR3 totals 15 residues. Trimming left V 4 bases short and J 5 bases short, with 18 bases between. In germline, CDR1 is SNHLY, CDR2 FYNNEI. The CDR3 loop is CASSGSRAGAHEQYF. The CDR3 region has the DNA TGTGCCAGCAGTGGTAGTCGTGCAGGTGCGCACGAGCAGTACTTC.

This clonotype came up a few times. The chain has TRBV4-1 and TRBJ1-4, with D possibly TRBD1 on 5 matching bases. V was cut by 0 bases and J by 7 bases, with 12 bases left in between. CDR3 length: 15 amino acids. Germline CDR1 is MGHRA and CDR2 is YSYEKL. Here the CDR3 DNA reads TGCGCCAGCAGCCAAGATTTTGGCGGGGGTGAAAAACTGTTTTTT. Its translation: CASSQDFGGGEKLFF.

This chain links TRBV11-2 with TRBJ1-1; tentatively, D is TRBD1 (6 bases). The CDR3 runs to 13 residues. In germline, CDR1 is SGHAT, CDR2 FQNNGV. Trimming removed 2 bases at V and 8 bases at J, with 12 bases between. The CDR3 region is CASSLKVGGEAFF. CDR3 sequence (DNA): TGTGCCAGCAGCTTAAAGGTGGGGGGCGAAGCTTTCTTT.

This clonotype was found a few times. J is TRBJ2-7 and V is TRBV12-3 or TRBV12-4; possible D gene TRBD2, 5 bases. The germline V and J ends were trimmed by 1 base and 9 bases, with 16 bases remaining between them. The length of the CDR3 is 14 residues. The CDR3 is CASSLEALAPGQYF. The CDR3 DNA reads as TGTGCCAGCAGTTTAGAGGCGCTAGCTCCGGGGCAGTACTTC.

This clonotype showed up just a few times. This chain uses TRBV12-3 or TRBV12-4 with TRBJ2-1, with D perhaps matching TRBD2 (6 bases). Trimming pared 7 bases from V and 8 bases from J, leaving 15 bases between. The CDR3 loop spans 13 amino acids. CDR3 DNA sequence: TGTGCCAGCACTCCCGCGGGGAGCCATGAGCAGTTCTTC. This codes for CASTPAGSHEQFF.

This clonotype has only a few counts. At one boundary the junction diverges from the germline segment, which might be a read error. V and J are TRBV7-7 and TRBJ2-7, with unresolved D. The CDR3 consists of 14 residues. Germline assignment: CDR1 SSHAT and CDR2 FNYEAQ (reference sequence). CDR3 sequence: CASSPSFLSYEQYF. The CDR3 coding sequence is TGTGCTAGCAGCCCCTCTTTCCTCTCCTACGAGCAGTACTTC. Full variable domain (outside the CDR3, taken from reference TRBV7-7 and TRBJ2-7): GAGVSQSPRYKVTKRGQDVTLRCDPISSHATLYWYQQALGQGPEFLTYFNYEAQPDKSGLPSDRFSAERPEGSISTLTIQRTEQRDSAMYRCASSPSFLSYEQYFGPGTRLTVT.

The V and J genes are TRBV5-1 and TRBJ2-3, with 8 bases identical to TRBD2. Trimming took 3 bases from V and 1 from J; bases not matched to a gene: 7. Germline CDR1 and CDR2: SGHRS and YFSETQ. The length of the CDR3 is 16 residues. The CDR3 coding sequence is TGCGCCAGCAGCTGGGATTCGCGGGGGGGCACAGATACGCAGTATTTT. Its translation is CASSWDSRGGTDTQYF.

This clonotype was counted a few times. The chain combines TRBV4-3 with TRBJ2-5; 8 bases line up with TRBD2. The CDR3 totals 16 residues. V gave up 0 bases and J gave up 5 bases; unmatched junction bases: 8. Germline V gene lookup returns CDR1 LGHNA and CDR2 YSLEER. The CDR3 loop reads CASSQDPGRAGETQYF. DNA for the CDR3: TGCGCCAGCAGCCAAGACCCCGGGAGGGCCGGGGAGACCCAGTACTTC.

V and J are TRBV20-1 and TRBJ1-5; D unresolved. V was shortened by 0 bases and J by 3 bases, with 6 bases between the two germline ends. The CDR3 has 13 residues. Germline V gene lookup returns CDR1 DFQATT and CDR2 SNEGSKA (reference sequence). DNA for the CDR3: TGCAGTGCTAGAGATATCAACAATCAGCCCCAGCATTTT. Translation gives CSARDINNQPQHF.

The sample holds a few counts of this clonotype. The chain is built from TRBV5-1 and TRBJ2-1; 7 bases line up with TRBD2. V lost 4 bases, J lost 2 bases, and 18 bases stayed unmatched. Germline V CDR1 and CDR2: SGHRS, YFSETQ. CDR3 length: 19 amino acids. The CDR3 loop reads CASSHPAKGSGTAYNEQFF. For the CDR3, the DNA is TGCGCCAGCAGCCACCCCGCCAAAGGAAGCGGGACCGCCTACAATGAGCAGTTCTTC. Complete variable domain (other parts from reference TRBV5-1 and TRBJ2-1): KAGVTQTPRYLIKTRGQQVTLSCSPISGHRSVSWYQQTPGQGLQFLFEYFSETQRNKGNFPGRFSGRQFSNSRSEMNVSTLELGDSALYLCASSHPAKGSGTAYNEQFFGPGTRLTVL.

The genes are TRBV4-2 and TRBJ2-3; 7 nucleotides agree with TRBD1. The CDR3 extends over 15 amino acids. The V segment lost 1 base and the J segment 5 bases; nucleotides outside the gene matches: 6. Germline lookup yields CDR1 LGHNA and CDR2 YNFKEQ. The CDR3 spells CASSQGKNRGDTQYF. Written as DNA, the CDR3 is TGTGCCAGCAGCCAAGGGAAGAACAGGGGAGATACGCAGTATTTT.

V gene TRBV20-1 combines with J gene TRBJ2-5; 9 bases map to TRBD2. Germline lookup yields CDR1 DFQATT and CDR2 SNEGSKA (reference sequence). The CDR3 covers 14 residues. V was clipped by 6 bases and J by 5 bases; unmatched bases: 10. DNA for the CDR3: TGCAGTGCCCCCCCGGCTAGCGGGGTGGAGACCCAGTACTTC. This translates into CSAPPASGVETQYF.

This clonotype was seen at least ten times. The chain combines TRBV5-1 with TRBJ2-4; TRBD1 matches at 8 bases. V was clipped by 3 bases and J by 7 bases; unmatched bases: 6. Germline assignment: CDR1 SGHRS and CDR2 YFSETQ. The CDR3 runs to 14 residues. CDR3 residues: CASSSRTGRNIQYF. CDR3 bases: TGCGCCAGCAGCTCGAGGACAGGGCGGAACATTCAGTACTTC.

The J gene is TRBJ2-3, the V gene TRBV4-2; TRBD2 aligns across 12 bases. The V segment lost 3 bases and the J segment 3 bases; nucleotides outside the gene matches: 7. This CDR3 contains 17 residues. Looked up from germline, CDR1 is LGHNA and CDR2 is YNFKEQ. Here the CDR3 reads CASSQFGTSGSTDTQYF. The CDR3 region has the DNA TGTGCCAGCAGCCAGTTCGGGACTAGCGGGTCTACAGATACGCAGTATTTT.

This clonotype came up a few times. The chain employs TRBV15 and TRBJ2-5, with 16 positions matching TRBD2. V trimming: 3 bases; J trimming: 5 bases; junction bases outside the gene matches: 6. From germline, CDR1 is LNHNV and CDR2 YYDKDF (reference sequence). The CDR3 covers 17 residues. This CDR3 reads CATSRLGTSGRGETQYF. The CDR3 DNA reads as TGTGCCACCAGCAGGCTAGGGACTAGCGGGAGGGGGGAGACCCAGTACTTC.

In its sample, this clonotype was seen a few times. The chain combines TRBV30 with TRBJ1-3; D gene unclear. The germline gives CDR1 GTSNPN, CDR2 SVGIG (reference sequence). This CDR3 is 13 amino acids long. V lost 4 bases to trimming and J lost 1 base, with 8 bases between them. In nucleotides, the CDR3 is TGTGCCTGGACGGGAGGGTCTGGAAACACCATATATTTT. It translates to CAWTGGSGNTIYF.

This chain joins TRBV5-6 and TRBJ2-7; D may be TRBD1 (5 bases). Between the trimmed V and J ends, which lost 1 base and 7 bases, there was a span of 12 bases. Per the germline V gene, CDR1 is SGHDT and CDR2 is YYEEEE. The CDR3 has 13 residues. CDR3 sequence: CASSLPWTKEQYF. As DNA, the CDR3 is TGTGCCAGCAGCTTGCCCTGGACAAAGGAGCAGTACTTC.

The chain combines TRBV30 with TRBJ2-7; tentatively, D is TRBD1 (6 bases). This CDR3 is built from 12 residues. V lost 4 bases, J lost 3 bases, and 10 bases lay in between. Per germline, CDR1 GTSNPN and CDR2 SVGIG (reference sequence). CDR3 coding DNA: TGTGCCTGGACCTTACAGGGCTACGAGCAGTACTTC. Its translation is CAWTLQGYEQYF.

The table lists this clonotype with a few counts. V is TRBV14 and J is TRBJ1-1; unclear D gene. The CDR3 contains 12 residues. Germline V lookup: CDR1 SGHDN, CDR2 FVKESK. Trimming pared 0 bases from V and 8 bases from J, leaving 7 bases between. The CDR3 DNA reads TGTGCCAGCAGCCAAGATGTGGTCGAAGCTTTCTTT. Protein: CASSQDVVEAFF.

The chain recombines TRBV3-1 with TRBJ2-5; D not resolved. Germline V gene sequence: CDR1 LGHDT, CDR2 YNNKEL (reference sequence). Trimming took 4 bases from V and 5 from J, leaving 8 bases between them. The CDR3 runs 12 residues. The CDR3 sequence is CASSRPRETQYF. Written as DNA, the CDR3 is TGTGCCAGCAGCCGCCCCAGGGAGACCCAGTACTTC.

Here the CDR3 DNA reads TGCGCCAGCAGCACCGGGACTACGAACTCCTACGAGCAGTACTTC. This codes for CASSTGTTNSYEQYF. The V gene is TRBV5-1, the J gene TRBJ2-7, with 7 bases that match TRBD2. CDR1 and CDR2 (germline): SGHRS, YFSETQ. The CDR3 loop spans 15 amino acids. V shed 4 bases and J 0 bases; nucleotides not matched to a gene: 7.

This clonotype was picked up a small number of times. The V and J genes are TRBV20-1 and TRBJ1-5, with D possibly TRBD1 on 6 matching bases. The CDR3 length is 13 residues. CDR1 and CDR2 (germline): DFQATT, SNEGSKA (reference sequence). V was shortened by 5 bases and J by 2 bases, with 10 bases between the two germline ends. CDR3 protein: CSAHRVGNQPQHF. The CDR3 DNA follows: TGCAGTGCTCACAGGGTCGGCAATCAGCCCCAGCATTTT.

This chain joins TRBV15 and TRBJ1-5; 8 bases are shared with TRBD1. Germline loops: CDR1 LNHNV, CDR2 YYDKDF (reference sequence). This CDR3 has 14 amino acids. V gave up 3 bases and J gave up 7 bases; unmatched junction bases: 5. CDR3 sequence reads: CATSSPTGAQPQHF. The CDR3 region has the DNA TGTGCCACCAGCAGCCCGACAGGGGCCCAGCCCCAGCATTTT.

This clonotype was observed a few times. The chain carries TRBV18 and TRBJ2-7; TRBD2 matches 10 bases. With V trimmed by 8 bases and J by 5 bases, 12 bases remained unmatched. This CDR3 region has 15 residues. CDR1 is KGHSH, CDR2 LQKENI, per germline. The CDR3, as DNA: TGTGCCAGCACGGAGAAAGCGGGAGGGCCTCACGAGCAGTACTTC. Translation gives CASTEKAGGPHEQYF.